This note documents a single T cell receptor beta chain sequence. The record originates from a study of blood T cell repertoires in COVID-19. Overall study context: Nucleic acid was either cDNA or gDNA, and it came from T cells, B-cell-depleted T cells, or PBMCs.

In the original workflow: Amplification of reference gene primers provided the estimated nucleated cell counts. Data came from immunoSEQ multiplex PCR; TCRdb stores just in-frame clones and leaves some out. That table supplies the V and J calls and clone size; D and trimming were determined from the DNA. The data show hundreds of thousands of clones, about 88% seen once. Germline V lookup: CDR1 SGHDN, CDR2 FVKESK. There are 17 residues in the CDR3. The V gene end was trimmed by 3 bases and the J gene end by 0 bases; junction bases not matched to a gene: 3. Material for sequencing was PBMCs or T cells enriched from blood (not recorded which). The chain links TRBV14 to TRBJ2-1; 12 nucleotides line up with TRBD2. This TCR came from a woman aged 25 to 39 who had recovered from COVID-19. The CDR3: CASSHTSGGYSYNEQFF. The CDR3 region has the DNA TGTGCCAGCAGCCATACTAGCGGGGGGTACTCCTACAATGAGCAGTTCTTC.